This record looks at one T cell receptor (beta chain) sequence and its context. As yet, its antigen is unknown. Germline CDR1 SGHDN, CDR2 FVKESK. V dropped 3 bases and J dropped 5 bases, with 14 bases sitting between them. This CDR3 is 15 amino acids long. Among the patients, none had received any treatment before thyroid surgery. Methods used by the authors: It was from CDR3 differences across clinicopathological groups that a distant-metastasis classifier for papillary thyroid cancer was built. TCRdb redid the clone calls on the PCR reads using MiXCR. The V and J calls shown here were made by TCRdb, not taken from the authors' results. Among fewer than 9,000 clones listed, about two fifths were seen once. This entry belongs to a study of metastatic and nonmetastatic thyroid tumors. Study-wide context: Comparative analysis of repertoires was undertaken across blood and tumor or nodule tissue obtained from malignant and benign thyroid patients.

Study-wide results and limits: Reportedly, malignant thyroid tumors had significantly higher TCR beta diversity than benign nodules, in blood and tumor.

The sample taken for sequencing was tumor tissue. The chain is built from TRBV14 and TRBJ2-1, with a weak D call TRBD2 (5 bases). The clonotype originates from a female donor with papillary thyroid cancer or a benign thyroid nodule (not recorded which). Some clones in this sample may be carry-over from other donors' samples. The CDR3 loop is CASSHPPGRDNEQFF. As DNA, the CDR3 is TGTGCCAGCAGCCATCCCCCGGGGAGAGACAATGAGCAGTTCTTC.